The 7 T cell receptor beta chains below were found in one sample sequenced in a study of blood T cell repertoires in COVID-19. Repertoires were generated with immunoSEQ multiplex PCR, while TCRdb's copy carries only in-frame clones and drops some. The sample consists of 10,000 or so clones, around three quarters of them appearing once. The sample was peripheral blood. These TCRs come from a human donor in a cohort sampled during active COVID-19.

Here the CDR3 reads CASNLDRAGELFF. The CDR3 DNA is TGTGCCAGCAACCTGGACAGGGCGGGGGAACTGTTTTTT. The chain uses TRBV2 and TRBJ1-4, with 8 bases fitting TRBD1. Looked up from germline, CDR1 is SNHLY and CDR2 is FYNNEI. The V gene end was trimmed by 7 bases and the J gene end by 12 bases; junction bases not matched to a gene: 10. The CDR3 is 13 amino acids.

The chain links TRBV6-2 or TRBV6-3 to TRBJ1-6; 7 nucleotides align to TRBD1. This CDR3 has 15 residues. The germline V gene has CDR1 MNHEY and CDR2 SVGEGT. With 6 bases clipped from V and 9 bases from J, the junction kept 11 bases outside the gene matches. CDR3 region: CASSPGQPFGSPLHF. DNA of the CDR3: TGTGCCAGCAGCCCGGGACAGCCTTTCGGTTCACCCCTCCACTTT.

The chain carries TRBV7-7 and TRBJ2-7; D may be TRBD1 (5 bases). CDR1 SSHAT and CDR2 FNYEAQ come from the germline V gene (reference sequence). This CDR3 region has 16 residues. The germline V and J ends were trimmed by 1 base and 2 bases, with 15 bases remaining between them. Here the CDR3 reads CASSLGLRTPPYEQYF. DNA for the CDR3: TGTGCCAGCAGCTTAGGGTTAAGGACACCCCCCTACGAGCAGTACTTC.

The chain employs TRBV5-4 and TRBJ2-7; no reliable D call. Germline V gene sequence: CDR1 SGHNT, CDR2 YYREEE (reference sequence). V was pared by 4 bases and J by 5 bases, with 10 bases between. This CDR3 is built from 12 residues. CDR3 sequence: CASSPLQDEQYF. The CDR3, as DNA: TGTGCCAGCAGCCCGCTCCAGGACGAGCAGTACTTC.

This chain joins TRBV7-9 and TRBJ1-1; D remains ambiguous. From germline, CDR1 is SEHNR and CDR2 FQNEAQ (reference sequence). Trimming shortened V by 5 bases and J by 6 bases, and 13 bases separated the two germline ends. The CDR3 runs to 13 residues. CDR3 nucleotide sequence: TGTGCCAGCAGCCCGGGGAGCGGCGCTGAAGCTTTCTTT. As protein: CASSPGSGAEAFF.

The J gene is TRBJ2-7, the V gene TRBV30, with D perhaps matching TRBD1 (7 bases). The CDR3 has 14 residues. With 0 bases removed from V and 5 bases from J, the gap between germline ends came to 14 bases. Germline lookup yields CDR1 GTSNPN and CDR2 SVGIG (reference sequence). CDR3 in DNA: TGTGCCTGGAGTGTAGGCAGGGGGGTTGACGAGCAGTACTTC. Translation: CAWSVGRGVDEQYF. Based on the CDR3 plus reference TRBV30 and TRBJ2-7, the full variable domain is SQTIHQWPATLVQPVGSPLSLECTVEGTSNPNLYWYRQAAGRGLQLLFYSVGIGQISSEVPQNLSASRPQDRQFILSSKKLLLSDSGFYLCAWSVGRGVDEQYFGPGTRLTVT.

The chain combines TRBV28 with TRBJ1-1, with TRBD1 matching 11 bases. The CDR3 consists of 13 residues. Germline V gives CDR1 MDHEN, CDR2 SYDVKM. Trimming cost V 6 bases and J 4 bases; bases outside gene matches: 1. As DNA, the CDR3 is TGTGCCAGCAGGGGACAGGGGGGCACTGAAGCTTTCTTT. This encodes CASRGQGGTEAFF.